Below, one T cell receptor beta chain is given with its context. Its target is not known. CDR3 size: 13 residues. The germline gives CDR1 LGHNT, CDR2 FRNRAP. V lost 1 base and J 8 bases, leaving 9 bases between the germline ends. RNA amounts of roughly 0.5 to 1 ug underwent reverse transcription with random hexamers. An immunoSEQ multiplex PCR amplified TCR beta CDR3 over 54 Vbeta and 13 Jbeta. TCRdb re-called the immunoSEQ multiplex PCR reads through MiXCR, storing one row per CDR3 protein. The table shows nearly 70,000 distinct CDR3 sequences, with over 90% occurring only once. The sample comes from a study of CD8 T cells in Susac syndrome. Negative isolation was used for CD8+ and CD4+ T cells, and FACS enrichment was applied to TEMRA cells. The study, taken as a whole, reports: An acknowledgment was made by the study that its TCR sequencing and HLA analysis involved relatively few individuals.

Sequenced: CD8+ T cells from PBMCs. This TCR was sampled from a human donor in good health. The chain employs TRBV12-5 and TRBJ2-1; D tentatively reads TRBD1 or TRBD2 (5 bases each). In DNA, the CDR3 is TGTGCTAGTGGTTTGGGAGGGGTGGATGAGCAGTTCTTC. Its protein is CASGLGGVDEQFF.